This T cell receptor beta chain was recorded in a study of T cells of healthy individuals. In TCRdb, the 5' RACE reads were re-called with MiXCR into one record per CDR3 protein. The sample includes around 80,000 distinct CDR3 sequences, 5% seen only once; the top ten take 6.5% to 8%. This clonotype was counted at least ten times. This receptor was taken from a female donor in good health.

The CDR3 DNA sequence: TGTGCCAGCAGCTTCGGAGCGGACCGCCAAGAGACCCAGTACTTC. Its translation is CASSFGADRQETQYF. The chain recombines TRBV7-3 with TRBJ2-5; TRBD2 might be the D (5 bases). This CDR3 contains 15 residues. Germline assignment: CDR1 SGHTA and CDR2 FQGTGA. V shed 3 bases and J shed 1 base, with 12 bases lying between them.